This passage covers 21 T cell receptor beta chains from one sample sequenced in a study of CD8+CD57+ T cells in acquired aplastic anemia. Genomic DNA served as template for TCR beta VDJ and CDR3 profiling. TCRdb passed the reads through MiXCR, listing each CDR3 protein once. The sample lists 150,000 to 200,000 distinct CDR3 sequences, roughly 48% occurring once. The sequenced sample consisted of sorted CD4+, CD8+, or CD8+CD57+ T cells (not recorded which) from PBMCs. The receptor source for this set is a human donor in good health.

V and J are TRBV7-9 and TRBJ2-5; 7 nucleotides align to TRBD1. The CDR3 extends over 14 amino acids. Germline CDR1 is SEHNR and CDR2 is FQNEAQ (reference sequence). V lost 6 bases, J lost 2 bases, and 6 bases stayed unmatched. The CDR3 DNA sequence: TGTGCCAGCAGTGGGGGACAGCCACAAGAGACCCAGTACTTC. Protein: CASSGGQPQETQYF. Full variable domain (missing parts from reference TRBV7-9 and TRBJ2-5): DTGVSQNPRHKITKRGQNVTFRCDPISEHNRLYWYRQTLGQGPEFLTYFQNEAQLEKSRLLSDRFSAERPKGSFSTLEIQRTEQGDSAMYLCASSGGQPQETQYFGPGTRLLVL.

This clonotype has ten or more counts. The chain employs TRBV5-1 and TRBJ2-1; 8 nucleotides match TRBD1. V was pared by 4 bases and J by 6 bases, with 9 bases of the junction left unmatched. The CDR3 runs 15 residues. CDR1 is SGHRS and CDR2 is YFSETQ in the germline V gene. CDR3 protein: CASSPLRTGTNEQFF. CDR3 bases: TGCGCCAGCAGCCCCCTACGGACAGGGACCAATGAGCAGTTCTTC.

The gene calls are TRBV6-4 and TRBJ1-2, with D perhaps matching TRBD1 (5 bases). CDR1 is MRHNA and CDR2 is SNTAGT in the germline V gene. The V and J ends lost 2 bases and 8 bases respectively, with 15 bases between them. CDR3 size: 14 residues. The CDR3 DNA follows: TGTGCCAGCAGTGACACCCACGGGACGGGGGGCTACACCTTC. Amino acid sequence: CASSDTHGTGGYTF.

This clonotype was picked up many times. This chain connects TRBV20-1 to TRBJ2-3; 11 nucleotides align to TRBD2. The V gene's germline CDR1 is DFQATT and CDR2 SNEGSKA (reference sequence). The CDR3 is made up of 15 amino acids. The trim removed 5 bases at V and 2 bases at J, leaving 6 bases unmatched. CDR3 amino acids: CSAPGLAGLTDTQYF. CDR3 coding DNA: TGCAGTGCTCCCGGACTAGCGGGCCTCACAGATACGCAGTATTTT.

Points on this clonotype: One junction end does not reproduce the germline sequence, and a read error may be involved. The V and J genes are TRBV15 and TRBJ1-3, with D unclear. CDR3 size: 11 residues. Germline loops: CDR1 LNHNV, CDR2 YYDKDF (reference sequence). For the CDR3, the DNA is TGTGCCACCAGCAGAGGTGGGAGAGCGGATTTT. Translated: CATSRGGRADF.

As concerns this clonotype: A much larger clone lies a single base off, so this may be a read error. V and J are TRBV6-4 and TRBJ1-1, with TRBD1 matching 7 bases. Looked up from germline, CDR1 is MRHNA and CDR2 is SNTAGT. This CDR3 has 16 amino acids. The chain's CDR3 is CASRGLQGSVNTETFF. CDR3 bases: TGTGCCAGCAGGGGACTACAGGGGTCGGTGAACACTGAAACTTTCTTT.

The V call is TRBV2, the J call TRBJ1-5; 7 nucleotides line up with TRBD1. Looked up from germline, CDR1 is SNHLY and CDR2 is FYNNEI. The CDR3 runs to 15 residues. V was clipped by 7 bases and J by 11 bases; unmatched bases: 17. The CDR3: CASTQGGGVRWAQHF. CDR3 in DNA: TGTGCCAGCACCCAGGGGGGAGGGGTACGGTGGGCCCAGCATTTT. Full variable domain (rest looked up from reference TRBV2 and TRBJ1-5): EPEVTQTPSHQVTQMGQEVILRCVPISNHLYFYWYRQILGQKVEFLVSFYNNEISEKSEIFDDQFSVERPDGSNFTLKIRSTKLEDSAMYFCASTQGGGVRWAQHFGDGTRLSIL.

V and J are TRBV7-2 and TRBJ2-1; D not certain. Trimming removed 5 bases at V and 10 bases at J, with 12 bases between. This CDR3 spans 12 amino acids. Germline V CDR1 and CDR2: SGHTA, FQGNSA. This chain's CDR3 is CASSPILWEQFF. CDR3 coding DNA: TGTGCCAGCAGCCCCATTTTATGGGAGCAGTTCTTC.

This clonotype occurred a few times. The chain is built from TRBV24-1 and TRBJ2-2; perhaps TRBD1 as D (5 bases). Germline CDR1 KGHDR, CDR2 SFDVKD. The V gene lost 5 bases and the J gene lost 4 bases, with 10 bases spanning the gap. This CDR3 spans 14 amino acids. The CDR3 protein is CATSVQGGTGELFF. Written as DNA, the CDR3 is TGTGCCACCAGTGTTCAGGGCGGCACCGGGGAGCTGTTTTTT.

This clonotype was seen a few times. V is TRBV6-1 and J is TRBJ1-1; no reliable D call. The CDR3 is made up of 11 amino acids. Trimming cost V 7 bases and J 8 bases, with 11 bases left between them. CDR1 and CDR2 from the germline V gene are MNHNS and SASEGT. The CDR3 reads CASKKRTEAFF. The CDR3, as DNA: TGTGCCAGCAAAAAAAGGACGGAAGCTTTCTTT.

The J gene is TRBJ2-1, the V gene TRBV10-1; D perhaps matches TRBD1 (6 bases). Trimming cost V 4 bases and J 3 bases, with 22 bases left between them. Germline assignment: CDR1 WNHNN and CDR2 SYGVQD (reference sequence). The CDR3 totals 18 residues. The CDR3 sequence is CASSVIGPRTVFYNEQFF. The CDR3 DNA is TGCGCCAGCAGTGTGATCGGACCGCGGACAGTTTTCTACAATGAGCAGTTCTTC.

The rearrangement joins TRBV12-3 or TRBV12-4 to TRBJ2-1, with TRBD2 matching 13 bases. V shed 8 bases and J 4 bases; nucleotides not matched to a gene: 11. The CDR3 consists of 17 residues. For the CDR3, the DNA is TGTGCCAGCTGGAGTGGACTAGCGGGAGTTCAGTACAATGAGCAGTTCTTC. It specifies CASWSGLAGVQYNEQFF.

This chain links TRBV5-4 with TRBJ1-4; 7 bases are shared with TRBD1. The V and J ends lost 0 bases and 8 bases, in that order; junction bases with no gene match: 7. The CDR3 runs 15 residues. In germline, CDR1 is SGHNT, CDR2 YYREEE (reference sequence). CDR3 amino acids: CASSLVGQQNEKLFF. In DNA form, the CDR3 reads TGTGCCAGCAGCTTGGTGGGACAGCAAAACGAAAAACTGTTTTTT.

In this sample, this clonotype turned up a few times. The J gene is TRBJ1-1, the V gene TRBV12-3 or TRBV12-4; 10 bases agree with TRBD1. The length of the CDR3 is 16 residues. With 5 bases clipped from V and 4 bases from J, the junction kept 10 bases outside the gene matches. The CDR3: CASSPGTGVLITEAFF. CDR3 DNA sequence: TGTGCCAGCAGTCCCGGGACAGGGGTACTGATCACTGAAGCTTTCTTT.

V is TRBV2 and J is TRBJ2-6; tentative D call: TRBD2 (7 bases). Germline CDR1 and CDR2: SNHLY and FYNNEI. The CDR3 is 16 residues long. V dropped 2 bases and J dropped 2 bases, with 10 bases sitting between them. The CDR3 region has the DNA TGTGCCAGCAGTGAAAGGGGGAGGGCTGGGGCCAACGTCCTGACTTTC. Its translation is CASSERGRAGANVLTF.

This rearrangement joins TRBV7-9 to TRBJ2-2; no reliable D call. Trimming took off 4 bases at V and 5 bases at J, with 11 bases between the two ends. The CDR3 runs 14 residues. Germline lookup yields CDR1 SEHNR and CDR2 FQNEAQ (reference sequence). The CDR3 region has the DNA TGTGCCAGCAGCTCACCTCTGGAGACCGGGGAGCTGTTTTTT. Protein product: CASSSPLETGELFF.

This clonotype showed up many times. This rearrangement joins TRBV20-1 to TRBJ2-1; 8 bases are a match to TRBD1. From germline, CDR1 is DFQATT and CDR2 SNEGSKA (reference sequence). This CDR3 comprises 17 residues. The trim removed 3 bases at V and 3 bases at J, leaving 13 bases unmatched. CDR3 sequence (DNA): TGCAGTGCTAGGATCAGGGGGCGTCCACCCAACTACAATGAGCAGTTCTTC. This encodes CSARIRGRPPNYNEQFF.

This clonotype was seen repeatedly, ten times or more. The chain links TRBV6-1 to TRBJ1-5; the D is unclear. V was clipped by 5 bases and J by 12 bases, with 17 bases between them. CDR1 is MNHNS and CDR2 is SASEGT in the germline V gene. The CDR3 contains 13 residues. The CDR3 spells CASSSGPDQSQHF. CDR3 bases: TGTGCCAGCAGTAGCGGGCCAGACCAAAGCCAGCATTTT.

The chain is built from TRBV9 and TRBJ2-2; 7 bases fit TRBD1. CDR1 is SGDLS and CDR2 is YYNGEE in the germline V gene. Unmatched junction bases numbered 4, after V lost 2 bases and J lost 3 bases. This CDR3 region has 15 residues. CDR3 DNA sequence: TGTGCCAGCAGCGTCGGGACAGTCGACACCGGGGAGCTGTTTTTT. It translates to CASSVGTVDTGELFF.

The table lists this clonotype with a count of one. CDR3 DNA: TGTGCCACCAGCCGCAGGACTAGCTCCTACGAGCAGTACTTC. Residues: CATSRRTSSYEQYF. The gene calls are TRBV15 and TRBJ2-7, with 7 bases lining up with TRBD2. The junction had 4 bases not matched to a gene; V was cut back by 5 bases and J by 0 bases. Looked up from germline, CDR1 is LNHNV and CDR2 is YYDKDF (reference sequence). This CDR3 comprises 14 residues.

This clonotype was observed many times. The chain recombines TRBV10-3 with TRBJ2-2, with TRBD2 matching 12 bases. The CDR3 is 16 residues long. The V and J ends lost 6 bases and 8 bases, in that order; junction bases with no gene match: 10. CDR1 is ENHRY and CDR2 is SYGVKD in the germline V gene. CDR3 nucleotide sequence: TGTGCCATCAGCCACTCGACTAGCGGGGGTAAAGGGGAGCTGTTTTTT. It translates to CAISHSTSGGKGELFF.